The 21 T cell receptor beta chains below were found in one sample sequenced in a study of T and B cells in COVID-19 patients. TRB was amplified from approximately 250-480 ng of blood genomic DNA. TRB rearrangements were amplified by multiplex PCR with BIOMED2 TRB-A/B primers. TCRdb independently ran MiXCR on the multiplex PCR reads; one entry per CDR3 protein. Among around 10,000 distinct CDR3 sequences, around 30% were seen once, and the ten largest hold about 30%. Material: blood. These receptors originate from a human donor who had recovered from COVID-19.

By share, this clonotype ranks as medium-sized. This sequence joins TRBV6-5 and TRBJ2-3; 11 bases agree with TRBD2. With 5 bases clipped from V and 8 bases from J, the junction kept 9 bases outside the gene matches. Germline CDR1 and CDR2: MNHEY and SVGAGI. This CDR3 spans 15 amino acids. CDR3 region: CASSPTSGSVGTQYF. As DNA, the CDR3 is TGTGCCAGCAGTCCCACTAGCGGGAGTGTGGGTACGCAGTATTTT.

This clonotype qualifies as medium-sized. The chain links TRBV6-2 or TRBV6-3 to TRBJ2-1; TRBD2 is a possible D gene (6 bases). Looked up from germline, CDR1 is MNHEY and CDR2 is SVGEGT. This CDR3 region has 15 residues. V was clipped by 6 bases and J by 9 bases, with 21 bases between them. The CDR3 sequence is CASRVSGPLGGEQFF. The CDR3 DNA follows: TGTGCCAGCAGGGTCTCGGGACCGCTCGGGGGTGAGCAGTTCTTC.

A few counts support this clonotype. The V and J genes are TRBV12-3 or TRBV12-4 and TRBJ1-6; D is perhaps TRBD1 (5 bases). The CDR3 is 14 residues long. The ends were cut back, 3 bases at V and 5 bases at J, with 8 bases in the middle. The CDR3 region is CASSLAGNNSPLHF. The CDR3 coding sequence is TGTGCCAGCAGTTTGGCAGGGAATAATTCACCCCTCCACTTT.

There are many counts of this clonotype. The CDR3 DNA reads TGTGCCAGCAGTTACGAAGAGGGGCTGGAGCAGTACTTC. Protein sequence: CASSYEEGLEQYF. V gene TRBV6-2 or TRBV6-3 combines with J gene TRBJ2-7; D possibly matches TRBD1 or TRBD2 (5 bases each). CDR1 MNHEY and CDR2 SVGEGT come from the germline V gene. V lost 2 bases and J lost 7, with 12 bases in between. The CDR3 contains 13 residues.

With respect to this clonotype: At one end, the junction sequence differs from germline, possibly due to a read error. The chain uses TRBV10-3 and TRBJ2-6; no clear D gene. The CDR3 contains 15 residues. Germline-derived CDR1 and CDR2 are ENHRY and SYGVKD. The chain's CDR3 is CASSEATSGANVLTF. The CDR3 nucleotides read TGTGCCAGCAGTGAGGCCACCTCTGGGGCCAACGTCCTGACTTTC.

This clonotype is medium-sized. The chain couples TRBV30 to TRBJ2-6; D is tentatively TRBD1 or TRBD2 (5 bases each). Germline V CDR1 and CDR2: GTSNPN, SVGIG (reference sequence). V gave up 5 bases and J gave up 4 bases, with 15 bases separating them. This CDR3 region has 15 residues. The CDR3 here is CAWLRPGTGANVLTF. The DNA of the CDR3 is TGTGCCTGGTTGCGGCCGGGGACCGGGGCCAACGTCCTGACTTTC.

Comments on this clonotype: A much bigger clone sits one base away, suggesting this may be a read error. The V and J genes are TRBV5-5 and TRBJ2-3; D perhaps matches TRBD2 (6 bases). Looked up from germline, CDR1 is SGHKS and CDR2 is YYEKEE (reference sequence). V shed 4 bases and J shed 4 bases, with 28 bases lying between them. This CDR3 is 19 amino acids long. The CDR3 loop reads CASSRISGGYERNSDTQYF. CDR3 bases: TGTGCCAGCAGCCGGATTAGCGGTGGATACGAACGTAACTCAGATACGCAGTATTTT.

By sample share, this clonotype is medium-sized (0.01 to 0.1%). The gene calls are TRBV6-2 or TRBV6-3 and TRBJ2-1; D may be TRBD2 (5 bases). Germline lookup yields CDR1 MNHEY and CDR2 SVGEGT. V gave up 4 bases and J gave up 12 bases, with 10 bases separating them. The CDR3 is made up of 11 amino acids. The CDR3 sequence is CASSSFRGQFF. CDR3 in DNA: TGTGCCAGCAGTTCCTTCCGGGGGCAGTTCTTC.

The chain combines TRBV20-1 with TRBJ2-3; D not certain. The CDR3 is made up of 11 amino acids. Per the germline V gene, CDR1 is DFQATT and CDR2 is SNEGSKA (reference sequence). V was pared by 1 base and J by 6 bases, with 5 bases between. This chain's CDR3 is CSARVLDTQYF. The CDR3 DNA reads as TGCAGTGCTAGAGTACTGGATACGCAGTATTTT.

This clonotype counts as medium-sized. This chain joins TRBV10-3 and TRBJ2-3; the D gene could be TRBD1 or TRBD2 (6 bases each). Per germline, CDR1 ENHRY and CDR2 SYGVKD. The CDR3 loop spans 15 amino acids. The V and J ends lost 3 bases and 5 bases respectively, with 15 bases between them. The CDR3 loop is CAISEGRGRGDTQYF. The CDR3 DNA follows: TGTGCCATCAGTGAAGGGCGGGGCAGGGGAGATACGCAGTATTTT.

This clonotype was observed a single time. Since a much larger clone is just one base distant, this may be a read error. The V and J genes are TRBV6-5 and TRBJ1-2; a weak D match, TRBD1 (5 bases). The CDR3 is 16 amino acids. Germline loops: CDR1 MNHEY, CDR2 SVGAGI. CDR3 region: CAISYSQAWGDYGYTF. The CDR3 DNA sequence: TGTGCCATCAGTTACAGCCAGGCCTGGGGGGACTATGGCTACACCTTC.

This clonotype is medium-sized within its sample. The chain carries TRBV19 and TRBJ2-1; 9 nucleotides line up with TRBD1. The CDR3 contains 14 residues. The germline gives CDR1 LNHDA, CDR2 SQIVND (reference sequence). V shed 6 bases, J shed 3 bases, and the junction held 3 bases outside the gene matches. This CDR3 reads CASSPGQGYNEQFF. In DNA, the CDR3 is TGTGCCAGTAGCCCGGGACAGGGCTACAATGAGCAGTTCTTC.

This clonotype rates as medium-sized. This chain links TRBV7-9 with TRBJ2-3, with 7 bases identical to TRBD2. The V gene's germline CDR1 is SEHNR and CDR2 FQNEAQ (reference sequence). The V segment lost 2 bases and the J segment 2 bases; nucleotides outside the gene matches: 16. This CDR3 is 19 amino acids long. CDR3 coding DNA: TGTGCCAGCAGCTTACGAGGGGAGCAGGAGCGGGGCTTCACAGATACGCAGTATTTT. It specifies CASSLRGEQERGFTDTQYF.

CDR3: CASSRLGSNTEAFF. CDR3 nucleotides: TGTGCCAGCAGCCGGTTAGGCTCGAACACTGAAGCTTTCTTT. The chain carries TRBV7-9 and TRBJ1-1; unclear D gene. V gave up 5 bases and J gave up 1 base, with 11 bases separating them. CDR1 is SEHNR, CDR2 FQNEAQ, per germline (reference sequence). CDR3 length: 14 amino acids.

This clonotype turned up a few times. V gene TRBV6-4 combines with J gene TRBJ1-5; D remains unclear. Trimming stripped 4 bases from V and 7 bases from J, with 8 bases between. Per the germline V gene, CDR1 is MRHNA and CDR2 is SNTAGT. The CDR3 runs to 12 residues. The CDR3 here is CASSVGGQPQHF. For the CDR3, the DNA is TGTGCCAGCAGTGTTGGAGGCCAGCCCCAGCATTTT.

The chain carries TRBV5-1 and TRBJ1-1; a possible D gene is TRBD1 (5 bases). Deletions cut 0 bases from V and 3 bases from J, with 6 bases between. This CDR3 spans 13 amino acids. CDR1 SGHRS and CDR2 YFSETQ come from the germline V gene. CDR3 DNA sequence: TGCGCCAGCAGCTTGGTGGGGGACACTGAAGCTTTCTTT. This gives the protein CASSLVGDTEAFF.

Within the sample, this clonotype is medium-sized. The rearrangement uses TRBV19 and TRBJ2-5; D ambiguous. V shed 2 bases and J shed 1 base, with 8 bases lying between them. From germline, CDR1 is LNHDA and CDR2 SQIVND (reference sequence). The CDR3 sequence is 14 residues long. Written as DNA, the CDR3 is TGTGCCAGTAGTATATTGGACGGCCAAGAGACCCAGTACTTC. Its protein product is CASSILDGQETQYF.

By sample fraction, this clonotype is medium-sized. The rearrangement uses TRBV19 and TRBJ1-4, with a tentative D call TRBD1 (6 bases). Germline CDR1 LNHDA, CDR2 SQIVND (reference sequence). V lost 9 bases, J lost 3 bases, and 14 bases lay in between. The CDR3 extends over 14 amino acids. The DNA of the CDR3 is TGTGCCAGCGACCGGGGGCGGGCTAATGAAAAACTGTTTTTT. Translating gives CASDRGRANEKLFF.

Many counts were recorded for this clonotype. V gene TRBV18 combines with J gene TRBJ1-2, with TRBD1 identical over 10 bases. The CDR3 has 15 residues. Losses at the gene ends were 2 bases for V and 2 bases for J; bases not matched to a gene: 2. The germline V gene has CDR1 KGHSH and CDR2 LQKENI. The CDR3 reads CASSPRGQGNYGYTF. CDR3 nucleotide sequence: TGTGCCAGCTCACCAAGGGGACAGGGGAACTATGGCTACACCTTC.

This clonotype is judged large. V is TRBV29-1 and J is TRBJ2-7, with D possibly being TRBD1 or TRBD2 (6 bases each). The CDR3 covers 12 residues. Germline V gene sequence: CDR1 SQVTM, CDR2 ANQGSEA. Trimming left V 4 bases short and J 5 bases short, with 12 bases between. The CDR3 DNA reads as TGCAGCGTTGGCCCGGGGGCTGACGAGCAGTACTTC. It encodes CSVGPGADEQYF.

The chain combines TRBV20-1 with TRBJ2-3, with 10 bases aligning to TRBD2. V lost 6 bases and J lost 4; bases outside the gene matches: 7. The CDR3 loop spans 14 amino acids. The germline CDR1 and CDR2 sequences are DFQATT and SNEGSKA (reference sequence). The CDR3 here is CSAESGGAADTQYF. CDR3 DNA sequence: TGCAGTGCCGAAAGCGGGGGGGCGGCAGATACGCAGTATTTT.